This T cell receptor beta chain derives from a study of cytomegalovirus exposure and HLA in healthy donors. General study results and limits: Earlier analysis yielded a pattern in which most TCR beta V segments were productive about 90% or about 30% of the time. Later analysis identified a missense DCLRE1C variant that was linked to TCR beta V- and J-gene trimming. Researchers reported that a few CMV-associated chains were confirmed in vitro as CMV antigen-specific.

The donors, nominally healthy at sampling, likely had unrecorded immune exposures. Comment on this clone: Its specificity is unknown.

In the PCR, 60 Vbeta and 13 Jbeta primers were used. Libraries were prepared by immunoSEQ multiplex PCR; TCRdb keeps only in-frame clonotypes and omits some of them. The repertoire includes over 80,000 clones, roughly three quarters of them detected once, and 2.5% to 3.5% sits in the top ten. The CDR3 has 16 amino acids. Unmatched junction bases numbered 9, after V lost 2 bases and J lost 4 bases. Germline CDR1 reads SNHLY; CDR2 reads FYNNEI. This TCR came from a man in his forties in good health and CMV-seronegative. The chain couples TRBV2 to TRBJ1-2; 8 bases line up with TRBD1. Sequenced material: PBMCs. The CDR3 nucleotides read TGTGCCAGCAGTGAAAGTAGGGCAGGGGGCTTCTATGGCTACACCTTC. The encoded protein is CASSESRAGGFYGYTF.